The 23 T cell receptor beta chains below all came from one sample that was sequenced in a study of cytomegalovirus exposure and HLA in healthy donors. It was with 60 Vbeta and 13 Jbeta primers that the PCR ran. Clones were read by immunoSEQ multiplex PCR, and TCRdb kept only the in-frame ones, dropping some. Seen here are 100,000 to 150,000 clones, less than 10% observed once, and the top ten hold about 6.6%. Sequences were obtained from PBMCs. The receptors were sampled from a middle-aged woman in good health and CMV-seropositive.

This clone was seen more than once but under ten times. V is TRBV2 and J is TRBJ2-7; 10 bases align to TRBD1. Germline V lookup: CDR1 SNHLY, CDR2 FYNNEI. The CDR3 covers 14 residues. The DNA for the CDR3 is TGTGCAAGCGCTCGGGACAGGGGCTTTTACGAGCAGTACTTC. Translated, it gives CASARDRGFYEQYF.

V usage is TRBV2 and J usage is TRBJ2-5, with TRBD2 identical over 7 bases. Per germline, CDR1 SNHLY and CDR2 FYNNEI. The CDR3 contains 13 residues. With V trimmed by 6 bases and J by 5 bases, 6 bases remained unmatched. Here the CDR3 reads CASRGLEGETQYF. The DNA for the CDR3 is TGTGCCAGCAGAGGACTAGAGGGTGAGACCCAGTACTTC.

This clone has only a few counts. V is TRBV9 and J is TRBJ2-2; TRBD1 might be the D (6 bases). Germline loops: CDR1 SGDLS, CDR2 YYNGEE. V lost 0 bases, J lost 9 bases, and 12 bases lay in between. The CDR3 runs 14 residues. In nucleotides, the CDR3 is TGTGCCAGCAGCGTAGAACAGGGTAACAGGGAGCTGTTTTTT. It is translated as CASSVEQGNRELFF.

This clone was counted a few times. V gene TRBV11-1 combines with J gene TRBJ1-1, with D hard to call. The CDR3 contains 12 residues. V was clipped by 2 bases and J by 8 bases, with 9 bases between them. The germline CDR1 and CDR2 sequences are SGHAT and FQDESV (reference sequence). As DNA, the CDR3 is TGTGCCAGCAGCTTATTTTCCCAGGAAGCTTTCTTT. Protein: CASSLFSQEAFF.

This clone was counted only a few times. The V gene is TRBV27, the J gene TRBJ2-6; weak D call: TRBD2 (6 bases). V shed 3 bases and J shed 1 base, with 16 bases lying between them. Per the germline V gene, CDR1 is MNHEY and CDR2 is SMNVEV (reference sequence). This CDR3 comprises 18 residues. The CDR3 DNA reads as TGTGCCAGCAGTTTTTGGCCCATGGCGGGATCTGGGGCCAACGTCCTGACTTTC. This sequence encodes CASSFWPMAGSGANVLTF.

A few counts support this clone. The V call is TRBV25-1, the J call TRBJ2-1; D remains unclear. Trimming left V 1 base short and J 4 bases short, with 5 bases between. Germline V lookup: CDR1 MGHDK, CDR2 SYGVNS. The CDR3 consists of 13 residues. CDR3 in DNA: TGTGCCAGCAGTGAATCGCGGTACAATGAGCAGTTCTTC. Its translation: CASSESRYNEQFF.

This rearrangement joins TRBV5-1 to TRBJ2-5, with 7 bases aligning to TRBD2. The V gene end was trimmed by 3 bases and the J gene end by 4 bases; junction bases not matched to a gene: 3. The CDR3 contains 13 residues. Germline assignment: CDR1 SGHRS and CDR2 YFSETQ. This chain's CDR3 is CASSSGGGETQYF. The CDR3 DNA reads TGCGCCAGCAGCTCGGGGGGAGGAGAGACCCAGTACTTC.

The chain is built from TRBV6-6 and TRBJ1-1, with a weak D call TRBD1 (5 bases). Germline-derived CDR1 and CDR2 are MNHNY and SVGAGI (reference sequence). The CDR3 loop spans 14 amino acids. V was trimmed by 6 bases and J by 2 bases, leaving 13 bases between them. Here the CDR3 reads CASRSRERNTEAFF. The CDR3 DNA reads TGTGCCAGCAGGAGCAGGGAACGAAACACTGAAGCTTTCTTT.

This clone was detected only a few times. CDR3 in amino acids: CASSQDLGTSYEQYF. CDR3 sequence (DNA): TGTGCCAGCAGCCAAGATCTCGGGACTTCCTACGAGCAGTACTTC. V is TRBV4-2 and J is TRBJ2-7; tentative D call: TRBD2 (6 bases). Per the germline V gene, CDR1 is LGHNA and CDR2 is YNFKEQ. The V end was cut by 0 bases, the J end by 1 base, with 10 bases between. The CDR3 length is 15 residues.

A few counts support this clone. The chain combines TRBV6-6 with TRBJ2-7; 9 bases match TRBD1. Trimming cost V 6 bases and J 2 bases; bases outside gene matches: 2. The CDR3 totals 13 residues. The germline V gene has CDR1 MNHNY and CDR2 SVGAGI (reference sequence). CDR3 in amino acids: CASRGQGTYEQYF. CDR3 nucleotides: TGTGCCAGCAGGGGACAGGGCACCTACGAGCAGTACTTC.

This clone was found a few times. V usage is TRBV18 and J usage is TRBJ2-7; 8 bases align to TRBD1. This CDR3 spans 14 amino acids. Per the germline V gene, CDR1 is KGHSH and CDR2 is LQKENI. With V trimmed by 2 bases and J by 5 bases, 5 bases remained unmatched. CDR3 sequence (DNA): TGTGCCAGCTCACCAAGCGGACAGGGAGACGAGCAGTACTTC. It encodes CASSPSGQGDEQYF.

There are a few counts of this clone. The DNA of the CDR3 is TGTGCCAGCAGCTTAGCCCAGGGGTTTGAATATGGCTACACCTTC. It is translated as CASSLAQGFEYGYTF. V and J are TRBV7-9 and TRBJ1-2; tentative D call: TRBD1 (6 bases). This CDR3 is 15 amino acids long. The germline V gene has CDR1 SEHNR and CDR2 FQNEAQ (reference sequence). Trimming left V 0 bases short and J 5 bases short, with 13 bases between.

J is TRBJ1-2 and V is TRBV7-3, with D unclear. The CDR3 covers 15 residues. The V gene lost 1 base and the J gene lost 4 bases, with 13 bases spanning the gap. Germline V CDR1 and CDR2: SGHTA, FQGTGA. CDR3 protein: CASSLIRRGTYGYTF. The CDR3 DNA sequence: TGTGCCAGCAGCTTAATAAGGCGGGGTACCTATGGCTACACCTTC.

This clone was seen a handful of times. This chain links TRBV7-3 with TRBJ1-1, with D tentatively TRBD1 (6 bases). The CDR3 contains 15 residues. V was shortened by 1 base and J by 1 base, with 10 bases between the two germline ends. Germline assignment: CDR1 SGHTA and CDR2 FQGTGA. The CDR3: CASSLRAGENTEAFF. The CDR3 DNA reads TGTGCCAGCAGCTTAAGGGCAGGGGAGAACACTGAAGCTTTCTTT.

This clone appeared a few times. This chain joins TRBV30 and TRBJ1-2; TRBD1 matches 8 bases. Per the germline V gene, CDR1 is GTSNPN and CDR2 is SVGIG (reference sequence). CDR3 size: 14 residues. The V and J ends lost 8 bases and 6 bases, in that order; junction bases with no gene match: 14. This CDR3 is CARGRGQGWNGYTF. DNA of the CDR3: TGTGCCAGGGGCCGTGGACAGGGCTGGAATGGCTACACCTTC.

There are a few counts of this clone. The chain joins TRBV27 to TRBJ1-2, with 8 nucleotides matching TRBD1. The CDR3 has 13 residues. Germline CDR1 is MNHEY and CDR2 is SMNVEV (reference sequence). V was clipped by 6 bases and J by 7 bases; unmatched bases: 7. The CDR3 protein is CASRTAGGPGYTF. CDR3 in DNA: TGTGCCAGCAGGACAGCAGGGGGCCCTGGCTACACCTTC.

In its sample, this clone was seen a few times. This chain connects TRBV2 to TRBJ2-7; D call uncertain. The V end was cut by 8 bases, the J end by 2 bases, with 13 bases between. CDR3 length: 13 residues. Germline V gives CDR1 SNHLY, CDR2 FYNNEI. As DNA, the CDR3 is TGTGCCAGCGCAGGCACCTACCCCTACGAGCAGTACTTC. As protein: CASAGTYPYEQYF. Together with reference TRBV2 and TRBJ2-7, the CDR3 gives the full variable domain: EPEVTQTPSHQVTQMGQEVILRCVPISNHLYFYWYRQILGQKVEFLVSFYNNEISEKSEIFDDQFSVERPDGSNFTLKIRSTKLEDSAMYFCASAGTYPYEQYFGPGTRLTVT.

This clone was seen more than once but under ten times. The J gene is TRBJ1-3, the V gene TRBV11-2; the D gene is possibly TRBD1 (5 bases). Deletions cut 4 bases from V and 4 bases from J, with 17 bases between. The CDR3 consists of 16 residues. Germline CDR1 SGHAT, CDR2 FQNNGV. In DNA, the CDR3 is TGTGCCAGCAGCTCACCGGGACTCCGGACCGGAAACACCATATATTTT. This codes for CASSSPGLRTGNTIYF.

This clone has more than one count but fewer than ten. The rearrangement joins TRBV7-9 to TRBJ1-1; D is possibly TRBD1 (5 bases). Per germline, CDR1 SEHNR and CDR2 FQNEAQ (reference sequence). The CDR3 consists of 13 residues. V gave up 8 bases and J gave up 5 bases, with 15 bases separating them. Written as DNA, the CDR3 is TGTGCCAGCCACGGGACGGGGGGAACTGAAGCTTTCTTT. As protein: CASHGTGGTEAFF.

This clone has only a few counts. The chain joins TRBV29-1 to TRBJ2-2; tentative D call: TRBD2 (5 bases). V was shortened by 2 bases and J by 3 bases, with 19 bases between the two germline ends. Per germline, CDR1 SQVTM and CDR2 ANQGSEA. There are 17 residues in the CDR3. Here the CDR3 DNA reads TGCAGCGTTGAACTCCCCCGGGGTCAAACCGACACCGGGGAGCTGTTTTTT. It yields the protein CSVELPRGQTDTGELFF.

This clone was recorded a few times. The CDR3 region has the DNA TGTGCCAGCAGAAGGGACAGCTCTGGAAACACCATATATTTT. It codes for CASRRDSSGNTIYF. The J gene is TRBJ1-3, the V gene TRBV6-1; 7 bases match TRBD1. Germline V lookup: CDR1 MNHNS, CDR2 SASEGT. This CDR3 is built from 14 residues. Germline trimming cut 6 bases from V and 0 bases from J; bases unmatched to any gene: 2.

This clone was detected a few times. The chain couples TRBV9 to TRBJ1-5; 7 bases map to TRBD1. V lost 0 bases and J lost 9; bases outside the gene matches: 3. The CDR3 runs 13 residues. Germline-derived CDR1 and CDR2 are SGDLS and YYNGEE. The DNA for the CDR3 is TGTGCCAGCAGCGTAGAGGGGGCCGGGCCCCAGCATTTT. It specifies CASSVEGAGPQHF. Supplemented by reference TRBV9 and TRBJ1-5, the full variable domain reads DSGVTQTPKHLITATGQRVTLRCSPRSGDLSVYWYQQSLDQGLQFLIQYYNGEERAKGNILERFSAQQFPDLHSELNLSSLELGDSALYFCASSVEGAGPQHFGDGTRLSIL.

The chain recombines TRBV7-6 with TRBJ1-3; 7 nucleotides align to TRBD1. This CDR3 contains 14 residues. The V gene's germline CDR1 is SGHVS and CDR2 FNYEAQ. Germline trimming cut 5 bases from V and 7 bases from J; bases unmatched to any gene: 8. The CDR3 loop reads CASSQTGQLNTIYF. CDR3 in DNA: TGTGCCAGCAGCCAAACGGGACAGTTGAACACCATATATTTT.